A selection of T cell receptor beta chains follows, all from one sample in a study of vaccination effects on CD4 cells after COVID-19. Data came from immunoSEQ multiplex PCR; TCRdb stores just in-frame clones and leaves some out. Of about 40,000 clones in the sample, around 67% were seen once. No antigen is known for these receptors. Specimen: CD4+ T cells from PBMCs cultured with SARS-CoV-2 spike peptides, collected before COVID-19 vaccination. The origin of the receptors is a human donor who received a COVID-19 vaccine. CDR3s include the opening cysteine and the closing phenylalanine or tryptophan. A D gene is named only where the DNA matches it firmly. The size entry is marked missing in some rows and otherwise reads once, few, many or a size class.

>-|TRBD1|TRBJ1-2|13|TRBV10-3
TGTGCCATCAGTGATCAGGGGGCCTATGGCTACACCTTC
CAISDQGAYGYTF
>-|-|TRBJ2-3|16|TRBV9
TGTGCCAGCAGCCCGAGCCCGGGCGATGCACCAGATACGCAGTATTTT
CASSPSPGDAPDTQYF
>-|TRBD1|TRBJ2-5|14|TRBV2
TGTGCCAGCAGTGAAGCAGGGGGCAGGGGGACCCAGTACTTC
CASSEAGGRGTQYF
>-|TRBD2|TRBJ2-2|17|TRBV24-1
TGTGCCACCAGTGATTGGGCCGCGGGAGCCAACACCGGGGAGCTGTTTTTT
CATSDWAAGANTGELFF
>few|TRBD1|TRBJ1-5|16|TRBV4-3
TGCGCCAGCAGCCAAGAGGTTACAGGGGTTGTCAAGCCCCAGCATTTT
CASSQEVTGVVKPQHF
>-|-|TRBJ1-2|15|TRBV7-2
TGTGCCAGCAGCTTAAGGCGGGAAACATGGGGTGGCTACACCTTC
CASSLRRETWGGYTF
>-|TRBD1|TRBJ2-5|16|TRBV2
TGTGCCAGCAGTGAACAGGGGGCGTCGTACCAAGAGACCCAGTACTTC
CASSEQGASYQETQYF
>-|-|TRBJ1-2|14|TRBV27
TGTGCCAGCAGTTTATGGCAGGGAGGCTATGGCTACACCTTC
CASSLWQGGYGYTF
>-|-|TRBJ2-7|13|TRBV12-3/TRBV12-4
TGTGCCAGCAGTTTTGGCAGCTACTACGAGCAGTACTTC
CASSFGSYYEQYF
>-|-|TRBJ1-2|14|TRBV29-1
TGCAGCGTCTCCGACAGGCCAACTAACTATGGCTACACCTTC
CSVSDRPTNYGYTF
>-|TRBD2|TRBJ2-1|19|TRBV3-1/TRBV3-2
TGTGCCAGCAGCGCTCCCTTTAGCGGGAGAGGGAAGGTAAGAAATGAGCAGTTCTTC
CASSAPFSGRGKVRNEQFF
>-|-|TRBJ1-3|14|TRBV30
TGTGCCCGGGGGCCCGTTACCTCTGGAAACACCATATATTTT
CARGPVTSGNTIYF
>-|-|TRBJ1-2|14|TRBV28
TGTGCCAGCAGTTTCTCCCTGACTATAAATGGCTACACCTTC
CASSFSLTINGYTF
>-|TRBD1|TRBJ1-2|14|TRBV9
TGTGCCAGCAGCGCTCGACAGGGAATCTATGGCTACACCTTC
CASSARQGIYGYTF
>-|-|TRBJ1-2|12|TRBV30
TGTGCCTGGAGTTCCACGGGGCGGCCTTACACCTTC
CAWSSTGRPYTF
>-|-|TRBJ1-2|12|TRBV7-9
TGTGCCAGCAGCTTGTGGACTGGTGGCTACACCTTC
CASSLWTGGYTF
>once|TRBD1|TRBJ2-2|15|TRBV14
TGTGCCAGCAGCCAAGTCACAGGGGGCACCGGGGAGCTGTTTTTT
CASSQVTGGTGELFF
>-|TRBD1|TRBJ1-2|14|TRBV5-5
TGTGCCAGCAGCGTGGGGAATACAGGGGTTGGCTACACCTTC
CASSVGNTGVGYTF
>-|-|TRBJ1-2|14|TRBV7-2
TGTGCCAGCAGCTCGGACCTAGCTAACTATGGCTACACCTTC
CASSSDLANYGYTF
>-|-|TRBJ1-4|13|TRBV4-3
TGCGCCAGCAGCCAAGATAGGGGGGAAAAACTGTTTTTT
CASSQDRGEKLFF
>-|TRBD2|TRBJ2-1|20|TRBV24-1
TGTGCCATCGCTCCGAGACAAAGTCCTAGCGGGGGTAGCTCCTACAATGAGCAGTTCTTC
CAIAPRQSPSGGSSYNEQFF
>-|-|TRBJ2-2|13|TRBV9
TGTGCCAGCAGCACTGGGGACGCCGGGGAGCTGTTTTTT
CASSTGDAGELFF
>-|-|TRBJ2-7|11|TRBV3-1/TRBV3-2
TGTGCCAGCAGCCAATCTTACGAGCAGTACTTC
CASSQSYEQYF
>few|-|TRBJ1-5|15|TRBV30
TGTGCCTGGAGTGTCGGTGGGCCTAGCAATCAGCCCCAGCATTTT
CAWSVGGPSNQPQHF
>-|TRBD1|TRBJ1-1|15|TRBV5-1
TGCGCCAGCAGCGGACAGGGAGGATCGAACACTGAAGCTTTCTTT
CASSGQGGSNTEAFF
>-|-|TRBJ1-1|13|TRBV2
TGTGCCAGCAGCGGTCAGGGACACACTGAAGCTTTCTTT
CASSGQGHTEAFF